This is a list of T cell receptor beta chains from one sample in a study of blood T cell repertoires in COVID-19. Data came from immunoSEQ multiplex PCR; TCRdb stores just in-frame clones and leaves some out. The repertoire holds around 250,000 clones, with 86% as singletons. The specimen sequenced was PBMCs or T cells enriched from blood (not recorded which). These receptors originate from a woman aged 45-60 years who had recovered from COVID-19. Both conserved end residues are part of each CDR3. Each record gives: CDR3 DNA, CDR3 protein, D gene, J gene, CDR3 length, clone size, V gene. D genes are given only for firm matches. Size values are once, few and many counts, or a class for expanded clones, and some rows have none.

CDR3 DNA: TGTGCCATCAGATTCGGGACAGGGACCGCCTACGAGCAGTACTTC
CDR3 protein: CAIRFGTGTAYEQYF
D gene: TRBD1
J gene: TRBJ2-7
CDR3 length: 15
clone size: -
V gene: TRBV10-3

CDR3 DNA: TGTGCCAGCAGCCGTAGGGGGTACAAGAATTCACCCCTCCACTTT
CDR3 protein: CASSRRGYKNSPLHF
D gene: -
J gene: TRBJ1-6
CDR3 length: 15
clone size: -
V gene: TRBV9

CDR3 DNA: TGTGCCAGCAGCTTAGGACAGTACATCGAGCAGTACTTC
CDR3 protein: CASSLGQYIEQYF
D gene: -
J gene: TRBJ2-7
CDR3 length: 13
clone size: -
V gene: TRBV11-3

CDR3 DNA: TGTGCCATCAGTGAGCTTAGTCGGGACATTCAGTACTTC
CDR3 protein: CAISELSRDIQYF
D gene: -
J gene: TRBJ2-4
CDR3 length: 13
clone size: -
V gene: TRBV10-3

CDR3 DNA: TGTGCCACCAGCGACGGGGAGAGGGCCTCTGATCAGCCCCAGCATTTT
CDR3 protein: CATSDGERASDQPQHF
D gene: -
J gene: TRBJ1-5
CDR3 length: 16
clone size: once
V gene: TRBV24-1

CDR3 DNA: TGTGCCAGCAGCTCACTAGCGGGGGGCACAGATACGCAGTATTTT
CDR3 protein: CASSSLAGGTDTQYF
D gene: TRBD2
J gene: TRBJ2-3
CDR3 length: 15
clone size: -
V gene: TRBV7-6

CDR3 DNA: TGCGCCAGCAGTCAATCCGGAAGGGGATCTCGGGATACGCAGTATTTT
CDR3 protein: CASSQSGRGSRDTQYF
D gene: -
J gene: TRBJ2-3
CDR3 length: 16
clone size: -
V gene: TRBV23-1

CDR3 DNA: TGTGCCAGCAGCTTAGTGGGGGCCCCTCCCGACGAGCAGTACTTC
CDR3 protein: CASSLVGAPPDEQYF
D gene: -
J gene: TRBJ2-7
CDR3 length: 15
clone size: -
V gene: TRBV7-9

CDR3 DNA: TGTGCCAGCTCACTCCTCGTTCAGGGTGCAACTAATGAAAAACTGTTTTTT
CDR3 protein: CASSLLVQGATNEKLFF
D gene: -
J gene: TRBJ1-4
CDR3 length: 17
clone size: -
V gene: TRBV18

CDR3 DNA: TGCGCCAGCAGCTTGGGTCAGAACTATGGCTACACCTTC
CDR3 protein: CASSLGQNYGYTF
D gene: -
J gene: TRBJ1-2
CDR3 length: 13
clone size: -
V gene: TRBV5-1

CDR3 DNA: TGCAGTGCCAGTTCTATTTCTGGAAACACCATATATTTT
CDR3 protein: CSASSISGNTIYF
D gene: -
J gene: TRBJ1-3
CDR3 length: 13
clone size: -
V gene: TRBV20-1

CDR3 DNA: TGTGCCAGCAGTGCCCCGGGACAGTACACTGAAGCTTTCTTT
CDR3 protein: CASSAPGQYTEAFF
D gene: TRBD1
J gene: TRBJ1-1
CDR3 length: 14
clone size: -
V gene: TRBV3-1/TRBV3-2

CDR3 DNA: TGTGCCAGCAGTTTACCAGGGCTGAACACTGAAGCTTTCTTT
CDR3 protein: CASSLPGLNTEAFF
D gene: -
J gene: TRBJ1-1
CDR3 length: 14
clone size: once
V gene: TRBV27

CDR3 DNA: TGTGCCAGCAGCACCCAGAGCGGAGTCAGGGAGACCCAGTACTTC
CDR3 protein: CASSTQSGVRETQYF
D gene: -
J gene: TRBJ2-5
CDR3 length: 15
clone size: few
V gene: TRBV7-2

CDR3 DNA: TGTGCCAGTAGACACCCCTTACTAGCGGGATGCGCAGATACGCAGTATTTT
CDR3 protein: CASRHPLLAGCADTQYF
D gene: TRBD2
J gene: TRBJ2-3
CDR3 length: 17
clone size: -
V gene: TRBV19

CDR3 DNA: TGTGCCAGCTCACCCGGACAGGGAAGAAACACCATATATTTT
CDR3 protein: CASSPGQGRNTIYF
D gene: TRBD1
J gene: TRBJ1-3
CDR3 length: 14
clone size: -
V gene: TRBV18

CDR3 DNA: TGTGCCAGCAGTAAAGAACGCGGGAGGAGATCCGAGCAGTACTTC
CDR3 protein: CASSKERGRRSEQYF
D gene: TRBD2
J gene: TRBJ2-7
CDR3 length: 15
clone size: -
V gene: TRBV27

CDR3 DNA: TGTGCCAGCAGCAAATCTAGTCCAGCTAGCACAGATACGCAGTATTTT
CDR3 protein: CASSKSSPASTDTQYF
D gene: -
J gene: TRBJ2-3
CDR3 length: 16
clone size: -
V gene: TRBV7-9

CDR3 DNA: TGTGCCAGTAGGAAGGGGGAAGAGACCCAGTACTTC
CDR3 protein: CASRKGEETQYF
D gene: -
J gene: TRBJ2-5
CDR3 length: 12
clone size: few
V gene: TRBV19

CDR3 DNA: TGTGCCAGCAGCCTAACCCGGGACAAAGTTAGGGGTACGAACACCGGGGAGCTGTTTTTT
CDR3 protein: CASSLTRDKVRGTNTGELFF
D gene: -
J gene: TRBJ2-2
CDR3 length: 20
clone size: -
V gene: TRBV3-1/TRBV3-2

CDR3 DNA: TGTGCCAGTAGTATAAACCCCACCGGAGGAGCAGAGACCCAGTACTTC
CDR3 protein: CASSINPTGGAETQYF
D gene: -
J gene: TRBJ2-5
CDR3 length: 16
clone size: -
V gene: TRBV19

CDR3 DNA: TGTGCCAGCAAGACCGACAGGGGAAGCTCCTACGAGCAGTACTTC
CDR3 protein: CASKTDRGSSYEQYF
D gene: TRBD1
J gene: TRBJ2-7
CDR3 length: 15
clone size: -
V gene: TRBV27

CDR3 DNA: TGTGCCAGCAGAACGGGACTAGCGGGTAACACCGGGGAGCTGTTTTTT
CDR3 protein: CASRTGLAGNTGELFF
D gene: TRBD2
J gene: TRBJ2-2
CDR3 length: 16
clone size: -
V gene: TRBV7-2

CDR3 DNA: TGTGCCAGCAGCCAAACCCCCCTACCGGGACAGGGGAACACTGAAGCTTTCTTT
CDR3 protein: CASSQTPLPGQGNTEAFF
D gene: TRBD1
J gene: TRBJ1-1
CDR3 length: 18
clone size: -
V gene: TRBV4-2

CDR3 DNA: TGTGCCAGCAGTGACGGACAGGGCTATTGGGAAAAACTGTTTTTT
CDR3 protein: CASSDGQGYWEKLFF
D gene: TRBD1
J gene: TRBJ1-4
CDR3 length: 15
clone size: -
V gene: TRBV6-1

CDR3 DNA: TGTGCCAGCAGCTTAGCGCTGTCAGGGGTACCTGAAGCTTTCTTT
CDR3 protein: CASSLALSGVPEAFF
D gene: -
J gene: TRBJ1-1
CDR3 length: 15
clone size: -
V gene: TRBV7-2

CDR3 DNA: TGTGCCAGCAGCGGCAGGGAGGGGCAATCCTATAATTCACCCCTCCACTTT
CDR3 protein: CASSGREGQSYNSPLHF
D gene: -
J gene: TRBJ1-6
CDR3 length: 17
clone size: once
V gene: TRBV5-4

CDR3 DNA: TGCGCCAGCAGCTCATCAGGGGCAGCCTACAATGAGCAGTTCTTC
CDR3 protein: CASSSSGAAYNEQFF
D gene: -
J gene: TRBJ2-1
CDR3 length: 15
clone size: -
V gene: TRBV5-1

CDR3 DNA: TGTGCCAGCAGCGAGGGACAGGGTCGCCAAAGCGGGCAGTACTTC
CDR3 protein: CASSEGQGRQSGQYF
D gene: TRBD1
J gene: TRBJ2-7
CDR3 length: 15
clone size: once
V gene: TRBV9

CDR3 DNA: TGTGCCACCAGTGATTTTGGACAGGGGCTGCACTCTGGAAACACCATATATTTT
CDR3 protein: CATSDFGQGLHSGNTIYF
D gene: TRBD1
J gene: TRBJ1-3
CDR3 length: 18
clone size: -
V gene: TRBV24-1

CDR3 DNA: TGTGCCAGTAGTCCGCGACAAAAAGGCACTGAAGCTTTCTTT
CDR3 protein: CASSPRQKGTEAFF
D gene: -
J gene: TRBJ1-1
CDR3 length: 14
clone size: -
V gene: TRBV19

CDR3 DNA: TGCGCCAGCAGCTTGGTTGCCCAGGGGAACTCTGGAAACACCATATATTTT
CDR3 protein: CASSLVAQGNSGNTIYF
D gene: -
J gene: TRBJ1-3
CDR3 length: 17
clone size: -
V gene: TRBV5-1

CDR3 DNA: TGTGCCAGCAGTTACACGTTCCCAGGGGTTAACTATGGCTACACCTTC
CDR3 protein: CASSYTFPGVNYGYTF
D gene: -
J gene: TRBJ1-2
CDR3 length: 16
clone size: -
V gene: TRBV6-5

CDR3 DNA: TGTGCCAGCAGGGGAGCGAGCGATACGCAGTATTTT
CDR3 protein: CASRGASDTQYF
D gene: -
J gene: TRBJ2-3
CDR3 length: 12
clone size: -
V gene: TRBV7-9

CDR3 DNA: TGTGCCAGCAGACAGAGTAACTATGGCTACACCTTC
CDR3 protein: CASRQSNYGYTF
D gene: -
J gene: TRBJ1-2
CDR3 length: 12
clone size: -
V gene: TRBV7-9

CDR3 DNA: TGTGCCAGCTCCTTTGGACAGGGTCAGAACACTGAAGCTTTCTTT
CDR3 protein: CASSFGQGQNTEAFF
D gene: TRBD1
J gene: TRBJ1-1
CDR3 length: 15
clone size: -
V gene: TRBV18

CDR3 DNA: TGTGCCAGCAGCTTAGCCCGGGGAATCGGCACTGAAGCTTTCTTT
CDR3 protein: CASSLARGIGTEAFF
D gene: -
J gene: TRBJ1-1
CDR3 length: 15
clone size: -
V gene: TRBV7-9

CDR3 DNA: TGCGCCAGCTCGACTACAGGGGCATTCGCAAGTTACAATGAGCAGTTCTTC
CDR3 protein: CASSTTGAFASYNEQFF
D gene: TRBD1
J gene: TRBJ2-1
CDR3 length: 17
clone size: -
V gene: TRBV5-1

CDR3 DNA: TGCGCCAGCAGTGAACAAGGTGTGAGAAGGGGCGATTACTATAATTCACCCCTCCACTTT
CDR3 protein: CASSEQGVRRGDYYNSPLHF
D gene: -
J gene: TRBJ1-6
CDR3 length: 20
clone size: -
V gene: TRBV10-2

CDR3 DNA: TGTGCCAGCAGTATTTACCGTACAGGGAAGAGGGGTGAAAAACTGTTTTTT
CDR3 protein: CASSIYRTGKRGEKLFF
D gene: -
J gene: TRBJ1-4
CDR3 length: 17
clone size: -
V gene: TRBV13

CDR3 DNA: TGCGCCAGCAGCCAAGAGGCGCAGGTGTCCTACGAGCAGTACTTC
CDR3 protein: CASSQEAQVSYEQYF
D gene: -
J gene: TRBJ2-7
CDR3 length: 15
clone size: -
V gene: TRBV4-3

CDR3 DNA: TGTGCCAGCTTGCACACCGGGACTTTCGTAGTAGGGGCCAACGTCCTGACTTTC
CDR3 protein: CASLHTGTFVVGANVLTF
D gene: -
J gene: TRBJ2-6
CDR3 length: 18
clone size: -
V gene: TRBV2

CDR3 DNA: TGTGCCAGTAGTATTTGGACAGGGACTACCTCCTACGAGCAGTACTTC
CDR3 protein: CASSIWTGTTSYEQYF
D gene: -
J gene: TRBJ2-7
CDR3 length: 16
clone size: -
V gene: TRBV19

CDR3 DNA: TGTGCCAGTAGTAAGCGGGACGGATACAATCAGCCCCAGCATTTT
CDR3 protein: CASSKRDGYNQPQHF
D gene: -
J gene: TRBJ1-5
CDR3 length: 15
clone size: -
V gene: TRBV19

CDR3 DNA: TGTGCCAGCAGCCAAGATAGCACGTATGGGACCCAGTACTTC
CDR3 protein: CASSQDSTYGTQYF
D gene: -
J gene: TRBJ2-5
CDR3 length: 14
clone size: -
V gene: TRBV3-1/TRBV3-2

CDR3 DNA: TGTGCCAGCAGCTTAGTAGCCGACGCCTCATGGTTTTTT
CDR3 protein: CASSLVADASWFF
D gene: -
J gene: TRBJ1-4
CDR3 length: 13
clone size: -
V gene: TRBV7-2

CDR3 DNA: TGCGCCAGCAGCCCCGGGACAGGGTTGGGTTTAGGTTCCTACGAGCAGTACTTC
CDR3 protein: CASSPGTGLGLGSYEQYF
D gene: TRBD1
J gene: TRBJ2-7
CDR3 length: 18
clone size: -
V gene: TRBV4-3

CDR3 DNA: TGTGCCTGCCGGGACAGGGGGACCGAAAAACTGTTTTTT
CDR3 protein: CACRDRGTEKLFF
D gene: TRBD1
J gene: TRBJ1-4
CDR3 length: 13
clone size: -
V gene: TRBV30

CDR3 DNA: TGCGCCAGCAGCCAAGATCTTTGGGGGACAGGGAGATCTGGGGCCAACGTCCTGACTTTC
CDR3 protein: CASSQDLWGTGRSGANVLTF
D gene: TRBD1
J gene: TRBJ2-6
CDR3 length: 20
clone size: -
V gene: TRBV4-3

CDR3 DNA: TGCGCCAGCAGCTTCGCCGGGGTCGATAATTCACCCCTCCACTTT
CDR3 protein: CASSFAGVDNSPLHF
D gene: -
J gene: TRBJ1-6
CDR3 length: 15
clone size: once
V gene: TRBV5-1

CDR3 DNA: TGTGCCAGCAGCTTACTAGTGGGCACCGGGGAGCTGTTTTTT
CDR3 protein: CASSLLVGTGELFF
D gene: -
J gene: TRBJ2-2
CDR3 length: 14
clone size: -
V gene: TRBV11-2

CDR3 DNA: TGTGCCAGCAGCTTGGGTGCGGGAGGGCATCACGGGGAGCTGTTTTTT
CDR3 protein: CASSLGAGGHHGELFF
D gene: TRBD2
J gene: TRBJ2-2
CDR3 length: 16
clone size: -
V gene: TRBV5-6

CDR3 DNA: TGTGCCAGCAGTCCCCGCACAGCCCAAGAGACCCAGTACTTC
CDR3 protein: CASSPRTAQETQYF
D gene: -
J gene: TRBJ2-5
CDR3 length: 14
clone size: -
V gene: TRBV27

CDR3 DNA: TGTGCCAGCAGTTTATCGGGAGGGACGGAGGATTACACCTTC
CDR3 protein: CASSLSGGTEDYTF
D gene: -
J gene: TRBJ1-2
CDR3 length: 14
clone size: -
V gene: TRBV27